The rows below give T cell receptor beta chains drawn from one sample of a study of beta chain features in type 1 diabetes. Some clones are missing from TCRdb's copy, which holds only in-frame ones; the method was immunoSEQ multiplex PCR. The table includes about 260,000 clones, 20% detected once. The source material was naive CD4+ T cells from blood. These TCRs come from a middle-aged woman with type 1 diabetes. The CDR3 runs from the conserved cysteine through the conserved F or W. The order of the fields is clone size, V gene, D gene, J gene, CDR3 protein, CDR3 DNA. The D gene is left open where the match is weak. Expanded clones get a size class; other rows say once, few or many, or leave the size out.

clone_size: few; v_call: TRBV7-2; d_call: TRBD2; j_call: TRBJ2-2; cdr3_aa: CASSLGREGRAGELFF; cdr3_nt: TGTGCCAGCAGCTTAGGGCGGGAGGGTCGCGCCGGGGAGCTGTTTTTT
clone_size: few; v_call: TRBV6-5; d_call: .; j_call: TRBJ1-4; cdr3_aa: CASRVRGGEKLFF; cdr3_nt: TGTGCCAGCAGAGTTAGGGGTGGCGAAAAACTGTTTTTT
clone_size: few; v_call: TRBV29-1; d_call: .; j_call: TRBJ1-6; cdr3_aa: CSVETQRGSPLHF; cdr3_nt: TGCAGCGTTGAAACCCAAAGGGGGTCACCCCTCCACTTT
clone_size: .; v_call: TRBV5-4; d_call: TRBD2; j_call: TRBJ2-1; cdr3_aa: CASSPGVGGSYNEQFF; cdr3_nt: TGTGCCAGCAGCCCCGGGGTGGGCGGGAGTTACAATGAGCAGTTCTTC
clone_size: .; v_call: TRBV2; d_call: TRBD1; j_call: TRBJ2-1; cdr3_aa: CASSGQGSYNEQFF; cdr3_nt: TGTGCCAGCAGTGGACAGGGCTCCTACAATGAGCAGTTCTTC
clone_size: .; v_call: TRBV2; d_call: TRBD1; j_call: TRBJ2-7; cdr3_aa: CASSYRDSSSYEQYF; cdr3_nt: TGTGCCAGCAGCTACCGGGACAGCTCTTCCTACGAGCAGTACTTC
clone_size: .; v_call: TRBV27; d_call: .; j_call: TRBJ1-1; cdr3_aa: CASSPFGNLNTEAFF; cdr3_nt: TGTGCCAGCAGTCCATTCGGGAATCTGAACACTGAAGCTTTCTTT
clone_size: .; v_call: TRBV4-1; d_call: .; j_call: TRBJ1-2; cdr3_aa: CASSQDQEGPYGYTF; cdr3_nt: TGCGCCAGCAGCCAAGATCAGGAGGGCCCCTACGGCTACACCTTC
clone_size: .; v_call: TRBV5-4; d_call: TRBD1; j_call: TRBJ1-2; cdr3_aa: CATGQVPNYGYTF; cdr3_nt: TGTGCCACAGGACAGGTTCCTAACTATGGCTACACCTTC
clone_size: .; v_call: TRBV19; d_call: .; j_call: TRBJ1-2; cdr3_aa: CASTGSGYGYTF; cdr3_nt: TGTGCCAGCACAGGGTCTGGCTATGGCTACACCTTC
clone_size: .; v_call: TRBV5-6; d_call: TRBD1; j_call: TRBJ1-6; cdr3_aa: CASSLGPGQGTSPLHF; cdr3_nt: TGTGCCAGCAGCCTAGGTCCGGGACAGGGGACTTCACCCCTCCACTTT
clone_size: .; v_call: TRBV2; d_call: TRBD2; j_call: TRBJ2-3; cdr3_aa: CASSSPAGGGDTQYF; cdr3_nt: TGTGCCAGCAGTTCGCCAGCGGGAGGAGGAGATACGCAGTATTTT
clone_size: few; v_call: TRBV7-2; d_call: TRBD1; j_call: TRBJ1-4; cdr3_aa: CASSRDRGPEKLFF; cdr3_nt: TGTGCCAGCAGCCGGGACAGGGGTCCTGAAAAACTGTTTTTT
clone_size: .; v_call: TRBV2; d_call: .; j_call: TRBJ2-5; cdr3_aa: CASSPPGETQYF; cdr3_nt: TGTGCCAGCAGTCCACCAGGGGAGACCCAGTACTTC
clone_size: .; v_call: TRBV5-4; d_call: TRBD2; j_call: TRBJ2-2; cdr3_aa: CASSPPGVAGDVGELFF; cdr3_nt: TGTGCCAGCAGCCCCCCCGGGGTAGCGGGAGATGTAGGGGAGCTGTTTTTT
clone_size: .; v_call: TRBV2; d_call: .; j_call: TRBJ2-3; cdr3_aa: CASSAVRGDTQYF; cdr3_nt: TGTGCCAGCAGTGCCGTAAGGGGTGATACGCAGTATTTT
clone_size: .; v_call: TRBV18; d_call: .; j_call: TRBJ2-1; cdr3_aa: CASASENRGFF; cdr3_nt: TGTGCCAGCGCATCTGAAAACCGGGGGTTCTTC
clone_size: few; v_call: TRBV6-6; d_call: .; j_call: TRBJ2-7; cdr3_aa: CASSYRDKGFEQYF; cdr3_nt: TGTGCCAGCAGTTACCGGGACAAAGGCTTCGAGCAGTACTTC
clone_size: .; v_call: TRBV2; d_call: .; j_call: TRBJ2-7; cdr3_aa: CASSGGDPTYEQYF; cdr3_nt: TGTGCCAGCAGTGGGGGGGACCCAACCTACGAGCAGTACTTC
clone_size: .; v_call: TRBV4-3; d_call: .; j_call: TRBJ1-1; cdr3_aa: CASSLWTAENTEAFF; cdr3_nt: TGCGCCAGCAGCTTATGGACAGCAGAGAACACTGAAGCTTTCTTT
clone_size: .; v_call: TRBV25-1; d_call: .; j_call: TRBJ2-7; cdr3_aa: CASTSPQSPYEQYF; cdr3_nt: TGTGCCAGCACCTCCCCGCAGTCCCCGTACGAGCAGTACTTC
clone_size: few; v_call: TRBV5-6; d_call: .; j_call: TRBJ1-1; cdr3_aa: CASSRDTNTEAFF; cdr3_nt: TGTGCCAGCAGCCGTGACACGAACACTGAAGCTTTCTTT
clone_size: .; v_call: TRBV5-1; d_call: TRBD2; j_call: TRBJ2-3; cdr3_aa: CASSSLAGAIGDTQYF; cdr3_nt: TGCGCCAGCAGCTCCCTAGCGGGAGCGATAGGAGATACGCAGTATTTT
clone_size: .; v_call: TRBV19; d_call: TRBD2; j_call: TRBJ2-2; cdr3_aa: CASSRIAGGTGELFF; cdr3_nt: TGTGCCAGTAGTCGGATAGCGGGAGGCACCGGGGAGCTGTTTTTT
clone_size: .; v_call: TRBV10-3; d_call: .; j_call: TRBJ2-3; cdr3_aa: CAIMTSKSTDTQYF; cdr3_nt: TGTGCCATCATGACTAGTAAAAGCACAGATACGCAGTATTTT
clone_size: few; v_call: TRBV5-1; d_call: .; j_call: TRBJ2-3; cdr3_aa: CASSSNRETDTQYF; cdr3_nt: TGCGCCAGCAGCTCGAACAGGGAAACAGATACGCAGTATTTT
clone_size: .; v_call: TRBV28; d_call: .; j_call: TRBJ1-5; cdr3_aa: CASIALPTRAQHF; cdr3_nt: TGTGCCAGCATCGCGTTACCCACCCGAGCCCAGCATTTT
clone_size: few; v_call: TRBV7-2; d_call: TRBD2; j_call: TRBJ2-3; cdr3_aa: CASTPGLARTDTQYF; cdr3_nt: TGTGCCAGCACCCCTGGACTAGCTCGCACAGATACGCAGTATTTT
clone_size: .; v_call: TRBV30; d_call: TRBD2; j_call: TRBJ2-7; cdr3_aa: CAWRLAGFYEQYF; cdr3_nt: TGTGCCTGGAGACTAGCGGGATTTTACGAGCAGTACTTC
clone_size: few; v_call: TRBV29-1; d_call: TRBD2; j_call: TRBJ2-1; cdr3_aa: CSVVGRGVYNEQFF; cdr3_nt: TGCAGCGTTGTCGGGCGGGGGGTCTACAATGAGCAGTTCTTC
clone_size: .; v_call: TRBV28; d_call: .; j_call: TRBJ2-7; cdr3_aa: CAGQGGNEQYF; cdr3_nt: TGTGCCGGACAGGGAGGGAACGAGCAGTACTTC
clone_size: .; v_call: TRBV5-1; d_call: .; j_call: TRBJ2-4; cdr3_aa: CASSLEQGGNIQYF; cdr3_nt: TGCGCCAGCAGCTTGGAACAGGGAGGGAACATTCAGTACTTC
clone_size: .; v_call: TRBV2; d_call: TRBD2; j_call: TRBJ2-1; cdr3_aa: CASRQQGLAVYNEQFF; cdr3_nt: TGTGCCAGCCGCCAACAGGGACTAGCGGTCTACAATGAGCAGTTCTTC
clone_size: few; v_call: TRBV29-1; d_call: .; j_call: TRBJ1-1; cdr3_aa: CSVSIRFSNTEAFF; cdr3_nt: TGCAGCGTATCGATCAGGTTTTCTAACACTGAAGCTTTCTTT
clone_size: few; v_call: TRBV9; d_call: .; j_call: TRBJ2-3; cdr3_aa: CASSVGGTDTQYF; cdr3_nt: TGTGCCAGCAGCGTCGGAGGGACAGATACGCAGTATTTT
clone_size: .; v_call: TRBV6-1; d_call: .; j_call: TRBJ2-3; cdr3_aa: CAISGGSTDTQYF; cdr3_nt: TGTGCCATCTCCGGGGGTAGCACAGATACGCAGTATTTT
clone_size: few; v_call: TRBV7-3; d_call: .; j_call: TRBJ2-5; cdr3_aa: CASSLISQETQYF; cdr3_nt: TGTGCCAGCAGCTTAATCTCCCAAGAGACCCAGTACTTC
clone_size: .; v_call: TRBV29-1; d_call: TRBD2; j_call: TRBJ2-1; cdr3_aa: CSVWGLAGVREQFF; cdr3_nt: TGCAGCGTTTGGGGACTAGCGGGAGTGCGTGAGCAGTTCTTC
clone_size: few; v_call: TRBV18; d_call: .; j_call: TRBJ2-2; cdr3_aa: CASSPYEDRSGELFF; cdr3_nt: TGTGCCAGCTCACCCTACGAGGATCGGTCCGGGGAGCTGTTTTTT
clone_size: few; v_call: TRBV5-4; d_call: .; j_call: TRBJ2-5; cdr3_aa: CASSRTRETQYF; cdr3_nt: TGTGCCAGCTCTCGGACAAGAGAGACCCAGTACTTC
clone_size: .; v_call: TRBV7-9; d_call: TRBD1; j_call: TRBJ1-6; cdr3_aa: CASSSDRGHSPLHF; cdr3_nt: TGTGCCAGCAGCTCAGACAGGGGGCACTCACCCCTCCACTTT
clone_size: .; v_call: TRBV7-9; d_call: .; j_call: TRBJ2-7; cdr3_aa: CASSWDGGEQYF; cdr3_nt: TGTGCCAGCAGCTGGGACGGGGGCGAGCAGTACTTC
clone_size: few; v_call: TRBV28; d_call: .; j_call: TRBJ2-5; cdr3_aa: CATLTHPLQETQYF; cdr3_nt: TGTGCCACTTTGACTCACCCTCTTCAAGAGACCCAGTACTTC
clone_size: few; v_call: TRBV29-1; d_call: .; j_call: TRBJ2-7; cdr3_aa: CSVGRSGPYEQYF; cdr3_nt: TGCAGCGTTGGTCGTAGCGGCCCCTACGAGCAGTACTTC
clone_size: .; v_call: TRBV2; d_call: TRBD1; j_call: TRBJ1-1; cdr3_aa: CASSDISGQMNTEAFF; cdr3_nt: TGTGCCAGCAGTGACATCTCGGGACAGATGAACACTGAAGCTTTCTTT
clone_size: .; v_call: TRBV4-2; d_call: .; j_call: TRBJ2-7; cdr3_aa: CASSQDTGIYEQYF; cdr3_nt: TGTGCCAGCAGCCAAGATACAGGGATCTACGAGCAGTACTTC